Here is one TCR beta chain with its context. The sample holds other DNA sequences that translate to the same CDR3. An even split of each subset's genomic DNA across several immunoSEQ plates was performed. The assay was immunoSEQ multiplex PCR, and TCRdb's table has in-frame clones only and misses some. The profile shows more than 2 million clones, about 95% of them singletons. The V segment lost 11 bases and the J segment 2 bases; nucleotides outside the gene matches: 6. This CDR3 contains 13 residues. CDR1 WNHNN and CDR2 SYGVQD come from the germline V gene (reference sequence). These data come from a study of shared clonotypes between healthy human individuals. Study background: Each donor contributed plates that comprised three CD4 naive, three CD4 memory, two CD8 naive and one CD8 memory.

The sample was naive CD4+ T cells sorted from blood. Specified subset: CD45RA+ positively selected. The chain has TRBV10-1 and TRBJ2-3; 8 bases map to TRBD1. The TCR was taken from a man between 18 and 29 years old in good health. Written as DNA, the CDR3 is TGCGCCTCCTCAGGGGGCGTCACAGATACGCAGTATTTT. This translates into CASSGGVTDTQYF.